The 5 T cell receptor beta chains below were found in one sample sequenced in a study of early stage breast cancer tumors. The table came from immunoSEQ multiplex PCR; TCRdb's copy has only in-frame clones and leaves some out. Of tens of thousands of clones listed, about two thirds are singletons. The specimen sequenced was blood. All receptors come from a person between 50 and 60 years old with breast cancer.

The chain recombines TRBV19 with TRBJ2-6; TRBD1 is a possible D gene (7 bases). Between the trimmed V and J ends, which lost 7 bases and 0 bases, there was a span of 13 bases. This CDR3 spans 16 amino acids. Germline CDR1 and CDR2: LNHDA and SQIVND (reference sequence). In DNA, the CDR3 is TGTGCCAGTAACTCCCAGGGGGGCTCTGGGGCCAACGTCCTGACTTTC. Translated: CASNSQGGSGANVLTF.

This chain links TRBV7-2 with TRBJ2-1; weak D call: TRBD2 (6 bases). Trimming removed 3 bases from V and 4 bases from J, with 10 bases in between. CDR3 size: 14 residues. Germline-derived CDR1 and CDR2 are SGHTA and FQGNSA. CDR3 sequence reads: CASSFPSGYNEQFF. CDR3 nucleotide sequence: TGTGCCAGCAGCTTCCCCAGCGGGTACAATGAGCAGTTCTTC.

The rearrangement links TRBV18 to TRBJ1-2; D might be TRBD1 (5 bases). Trimming cost V 2 bases and J 5 bases, with 9 bases left between them. The germline V gene encodes CDR1 KGHSH and CDR2 LQKENI. This CDR3 comprises 13 residues. CDR3 amino acids: CASSPSGGYGYTF. DNA of the CDR3: TGTGCCAGCTCACCATCGGGGGGGTATGGCTACACCTTC.

This clone was observed a single time. V gene TRBV11-1 combines with J gene TRBJ2-2, with D uncertain. Germline values: CDR1 SGHAT, CDR2 FQDESV (reference sequence). The CDR3 is made up of 15 amino acids. The V gene lost 1 base and the J gene lost 1 base, with 7 bases spanning the gap. The CDR3 sequence is CASSLETQNTGELFF. CDR3 DNA: TGTGCCAGCAGCTTAGAGACTCAGAACACCGGGGAGCTGTTTTTT.

This clone was observed a few times. J is TRBJ2-5 and V is TRBV6-1; 15 bases map to TRBD2. CDR3 length: 20 amino acids. The V gene's germline CDR1 is MNHNS and CDR2 SASEGT. The ends lost 4 bases at V and 4 bases at J; junction bases unmatched: 16. CDR3 protein: CASSGTSGRARAWWGETQYF. The CDR3 coding sequence is TGTGCCAGCAGTGGGACTAGCGGGAGGGCCCGGGCATGGTGGGGAGAGACCCAGTACTTC.